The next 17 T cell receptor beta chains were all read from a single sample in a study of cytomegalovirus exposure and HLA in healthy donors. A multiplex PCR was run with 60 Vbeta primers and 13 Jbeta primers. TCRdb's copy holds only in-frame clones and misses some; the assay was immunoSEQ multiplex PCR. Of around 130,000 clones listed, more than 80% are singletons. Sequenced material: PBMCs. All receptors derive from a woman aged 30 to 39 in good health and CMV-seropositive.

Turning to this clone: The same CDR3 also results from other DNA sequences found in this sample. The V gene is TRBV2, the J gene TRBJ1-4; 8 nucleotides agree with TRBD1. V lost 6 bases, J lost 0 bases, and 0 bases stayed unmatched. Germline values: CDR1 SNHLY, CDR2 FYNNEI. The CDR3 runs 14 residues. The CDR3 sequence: CASRTGATNEKLFF. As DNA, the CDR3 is TGTGCCAGCAGGACAGGGGCAACTAATGAAAAACTGTTTTTT. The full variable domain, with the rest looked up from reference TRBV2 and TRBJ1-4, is EPEVTQTPSHQVTQMGQEVILRCVPISNHLYFYWYRQILGQKVEFLVSFYNNEISEKSEIFDDQFSVERPDGSNFTLKIRSTKLEDSAMYFCASRTGATNEKLFFGSGTQLSVL.

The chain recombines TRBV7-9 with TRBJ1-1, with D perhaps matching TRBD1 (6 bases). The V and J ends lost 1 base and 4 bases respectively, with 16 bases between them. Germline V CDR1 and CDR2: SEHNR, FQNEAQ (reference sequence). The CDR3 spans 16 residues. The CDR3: CASSLVGGAGATEAFF. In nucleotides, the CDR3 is TGTGCCAGCAGCTTAGTAGGGGGGGCTGGGGCCACTGAAGCTTTCTTT.

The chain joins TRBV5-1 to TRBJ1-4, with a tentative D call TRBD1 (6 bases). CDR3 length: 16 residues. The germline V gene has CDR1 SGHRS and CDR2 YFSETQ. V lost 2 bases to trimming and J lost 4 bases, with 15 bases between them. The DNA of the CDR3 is TGCGCCAGCAGCTTCTCCGGGGGGGCCGGTAATGAAAAACTGTTTTTT. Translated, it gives CASSFSGGAGNEKLFF. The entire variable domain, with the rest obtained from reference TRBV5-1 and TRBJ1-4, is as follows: KAGVTQTPRYLIKTRGQQVTLSCSPISGHRSVSWYQQTPGQGLQFLFEYFSETQRNKGNFPGRFSGRQFSNSRSEMNVSTLELGDSALYLCASSFSGGAGNEKLFFGSGTQLSVL.

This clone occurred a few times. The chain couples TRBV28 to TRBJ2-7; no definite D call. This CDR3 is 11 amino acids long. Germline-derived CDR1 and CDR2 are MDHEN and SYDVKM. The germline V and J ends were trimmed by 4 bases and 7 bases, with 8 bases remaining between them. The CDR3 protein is CASSSLREQYF. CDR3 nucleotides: TGTGCCAGCAGTTCCCTCAGAGAGCAGTACTTC. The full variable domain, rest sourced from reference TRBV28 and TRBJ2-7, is DVKVTQSSRYLVKRTGEKVFLECVQDMDHENMFWYRQDPGLGLRLIYFSYDVKMKEKGDIPEGYSVSREKKERFSLILESASTNQTSMYLCASSSLREQYFGPGTRLTVT.

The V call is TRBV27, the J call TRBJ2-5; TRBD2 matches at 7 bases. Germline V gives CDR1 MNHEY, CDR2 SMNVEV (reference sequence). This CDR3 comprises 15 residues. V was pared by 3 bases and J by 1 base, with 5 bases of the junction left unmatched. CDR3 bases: TGTGCCAGCAGTTTTTGGGGGGGGAGCCAAGAGACCCAGTACTTC. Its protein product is CASSFWGGSQETQYF.

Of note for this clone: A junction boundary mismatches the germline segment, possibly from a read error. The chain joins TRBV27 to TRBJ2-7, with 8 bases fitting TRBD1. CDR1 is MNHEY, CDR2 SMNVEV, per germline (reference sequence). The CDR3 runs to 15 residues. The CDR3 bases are TGTGCCAGCAGCTTATCGGGGACAGGCGGGAAGGAGCAGTACTTC. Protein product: CASSLSGTGGKEQYF.

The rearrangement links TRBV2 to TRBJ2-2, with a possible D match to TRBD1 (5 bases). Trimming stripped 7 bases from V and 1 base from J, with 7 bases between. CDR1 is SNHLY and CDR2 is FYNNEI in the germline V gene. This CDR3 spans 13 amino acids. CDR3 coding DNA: TGTGCCAGCAACAGGTTGAACACCGGGGAGCTGTTTTTT. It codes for CASNRLNTGELFF.

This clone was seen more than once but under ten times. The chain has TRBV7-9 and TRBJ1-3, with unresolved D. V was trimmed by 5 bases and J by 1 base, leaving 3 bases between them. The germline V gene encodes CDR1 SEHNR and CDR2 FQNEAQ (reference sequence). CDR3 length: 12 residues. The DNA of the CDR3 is TGTGCCAGCAGCCAGTCTGGAAACACCATATATTTT. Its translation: CASSQSGNTIYF.

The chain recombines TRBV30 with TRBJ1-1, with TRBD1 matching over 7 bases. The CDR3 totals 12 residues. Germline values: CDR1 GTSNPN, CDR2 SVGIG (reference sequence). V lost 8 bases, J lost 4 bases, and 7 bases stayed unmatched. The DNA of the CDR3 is TGTGCCATCTATCAGGGGGGCACTGAAGCTTTCTTT. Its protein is CAIYQGGTEAFF.

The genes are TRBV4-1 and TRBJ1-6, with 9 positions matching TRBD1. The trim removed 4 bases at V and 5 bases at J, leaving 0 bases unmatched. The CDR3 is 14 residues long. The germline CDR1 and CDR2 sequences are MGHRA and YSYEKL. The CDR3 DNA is TGCGCCAGCAGCCGGGACAGGGATAATTCACCCCTCCACTTT. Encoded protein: CASSRDRDNSPLHF.

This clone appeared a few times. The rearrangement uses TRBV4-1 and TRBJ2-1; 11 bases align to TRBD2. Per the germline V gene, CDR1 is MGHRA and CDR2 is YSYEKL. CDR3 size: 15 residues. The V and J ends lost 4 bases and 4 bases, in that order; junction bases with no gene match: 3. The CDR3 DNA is TGCGCCAGCAGCCTAAGACTAGCGGGGTACAATGAGCAGTTCTTC. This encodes CASSLRLAGYNEQFF.

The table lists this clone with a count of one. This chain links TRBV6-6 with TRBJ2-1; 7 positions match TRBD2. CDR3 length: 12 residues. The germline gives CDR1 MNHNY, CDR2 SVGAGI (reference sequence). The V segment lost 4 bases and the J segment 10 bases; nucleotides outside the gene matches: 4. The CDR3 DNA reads TGTGCCAGCAGTTCTGGACTAGGCGAGCAGTTCTTC. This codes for CASSSGLGEQFF.

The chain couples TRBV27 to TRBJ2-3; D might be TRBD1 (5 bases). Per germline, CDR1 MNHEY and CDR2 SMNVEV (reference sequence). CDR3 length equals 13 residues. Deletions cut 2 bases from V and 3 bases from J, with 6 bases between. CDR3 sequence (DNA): TGTGCCAGCAGTTTAAAGGGGACAGATACGCAGTATTTT. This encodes CASSLKGTDTQYF.

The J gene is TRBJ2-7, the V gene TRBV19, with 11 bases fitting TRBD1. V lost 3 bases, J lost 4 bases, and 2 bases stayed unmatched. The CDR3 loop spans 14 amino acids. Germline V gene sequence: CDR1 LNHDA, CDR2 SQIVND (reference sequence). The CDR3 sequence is CASSMGQGEYEQYF. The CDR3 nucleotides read TGTGCCAGTAGTATGGGACAGGGGGAATACGAGCAGTACTTC.

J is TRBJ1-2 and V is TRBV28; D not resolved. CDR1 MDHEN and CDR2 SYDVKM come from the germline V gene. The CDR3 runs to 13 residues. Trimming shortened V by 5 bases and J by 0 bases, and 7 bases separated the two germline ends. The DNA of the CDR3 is TGTGCCAGCAGTAACGGTCCTAACTATGGCTACACCTTC. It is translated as CASSNGPNYGYTF.

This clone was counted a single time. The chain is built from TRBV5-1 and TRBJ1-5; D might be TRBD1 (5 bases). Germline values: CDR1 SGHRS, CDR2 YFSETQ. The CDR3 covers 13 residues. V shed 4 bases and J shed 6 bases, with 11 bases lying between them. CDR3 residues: CASSIGGGQPQHF. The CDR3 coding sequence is TGCGCCAGCAGCATCGGGGGTGGTCAGCCCCAGCATTTT.

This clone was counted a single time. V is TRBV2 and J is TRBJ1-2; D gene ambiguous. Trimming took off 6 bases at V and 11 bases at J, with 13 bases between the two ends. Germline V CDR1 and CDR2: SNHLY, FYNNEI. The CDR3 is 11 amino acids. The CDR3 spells CASSPGMPYTF. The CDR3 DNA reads TGTGCCAGCAGCCCGGGGATGCCTTACACCTTC.